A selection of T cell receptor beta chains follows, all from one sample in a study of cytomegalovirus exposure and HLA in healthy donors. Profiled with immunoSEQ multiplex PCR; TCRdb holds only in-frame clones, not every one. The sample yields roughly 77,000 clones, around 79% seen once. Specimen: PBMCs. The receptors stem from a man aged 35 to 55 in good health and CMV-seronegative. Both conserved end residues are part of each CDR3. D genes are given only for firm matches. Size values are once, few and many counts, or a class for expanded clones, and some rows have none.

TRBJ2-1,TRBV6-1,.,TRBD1,CASSERRQGTLRNEQFF,TGTGCCAGCAGTGAGCGGAGACAGGGGACCCTAAGAAATGAGCAGTTCTTC
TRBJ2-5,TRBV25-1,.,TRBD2,CASSPGGWGGTQYF,TGTGCCAGCAGCCCGGGAGGCTGGGGTGGGACCCAGTACTTC
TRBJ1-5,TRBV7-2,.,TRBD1,CASSIRQGASQPQHF,TGTGCCAGCAGCATCAGACAGGGGGCAAGTCAGCCCCAGCATTTT
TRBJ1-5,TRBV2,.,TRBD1,CASSQGGLSQPQHF,TGTGCCAGCTCACAGGGGGGGTTAAGTCAGCCCCAGCATTTT
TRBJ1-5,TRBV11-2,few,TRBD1,CASSQDRGTYQPQHF,TGTGCCAGCAGCCAGGACAGGGGTACCTATCAGCCCCAGCATTTT
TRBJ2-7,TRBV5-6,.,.,CASSSNLERSYEQYF,TGTGCCAGCAGCTCAAATTTGGAACGGAGCTACGAGCAGTACTTC
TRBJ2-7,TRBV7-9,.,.,CASSYTNYEQYF,TGTGCCAGCAGTTACACGAACTACGAGCAGTACTTC
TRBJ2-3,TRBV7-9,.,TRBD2,CASSGRLAASTDTQYF,TGTGCCAGCAGCGGCAGACTAGCGGCTAGCACAGATACGCAGTATTTT
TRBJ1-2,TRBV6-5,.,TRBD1,CASSQTGNYGYTF,TGTGCCAGCAGTCAGACAGGGAACTATGGCTACACCTTC
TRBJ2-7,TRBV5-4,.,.,CASSSEFYEQYF,TGTGCCAGCAGCTCGGAGTTCTACGAGCAGTACTTC
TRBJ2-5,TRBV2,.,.,CASSRLLVVRETQYF,TGTGCCAGCAGTCGCCTACTAGTTGTTCGAGAGACCCAGTACTTC
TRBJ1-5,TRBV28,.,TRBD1,CASSLLKQGARNQPQHF,TGTGCCAGCAGTTTACTAAAACAGGGGGCGCGCAATCAGCCCCAGCATTTT
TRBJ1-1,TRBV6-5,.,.,CASSRRDKNTEAFF,TGTGCCAGCAGTCGCCGGGACAAGAACACTGAAGCTTTCTTT
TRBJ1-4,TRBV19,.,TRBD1,CASSNRGGDEKLFF,TGTGCCAGTAGTAACAGGGGGGGAGATGAAAAACTGTTTTTT
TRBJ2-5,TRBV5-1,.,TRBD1,CASSFRDSPQETQYF,TGCGCCAGCAGCTTTAGGGACAGTCCCCAAGAGACCCAGTACTTC
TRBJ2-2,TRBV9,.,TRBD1,CASSASGTGGTGELFF,TGTGCCAGCAGCGCCTCCGGGACAGGGGGAACCGGGGAGCTGTTTTTT
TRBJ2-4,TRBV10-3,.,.,CAISEGTNIQYF,TGTGCCATCAGTGAGGGGACTAACATTCAGTACTTC
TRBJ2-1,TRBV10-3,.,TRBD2,CAISEFRSSGMDDEQFF,TGTGCCATCAGTGAATTTAGGTCGAGCGGGATGGACGATGAGCAGTTCTTC
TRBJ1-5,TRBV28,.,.,CATLQITGMNQPQHF,TGTGCCACCCTTCAAATCACAGGGATGAATCAGCCCCAGCATTTT
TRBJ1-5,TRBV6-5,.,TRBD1,CASSIFRTGAQPQHF,TGTGCCAGCAGTATTTTTAGGACAGGGGCTCAGCCCCAGCATTTT
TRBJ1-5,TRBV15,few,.,CATRQGSGNQPQHF,TGTGCCACCAGACAGGGTTCAGGCAATCAGCCCCAGCATTTT
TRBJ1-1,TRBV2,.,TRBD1,CASTKTGTNTEAFF,TGTGCCAGCACCAAGACAGGGACGAACACTGAAGCTTTCTTT
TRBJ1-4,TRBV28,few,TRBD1,CASRLSGTGSEKLFF,TGTGCCAGCAGACTTTCCGGGACAGGGAGTGAAAAACTGTTTTTT
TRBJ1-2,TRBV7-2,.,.,CASSLGGGREGYGYTF,TGTGCCAGCAGCTTAGGGGGTGGCAGGGAGGGGTATGGCTACACCTTC
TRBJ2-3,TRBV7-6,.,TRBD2,CASSLRTSGSTDTQYF,TGTGCCAGCAGCTTAAGAACTAGCGGTAGCACAGATACGCAGTATTTT
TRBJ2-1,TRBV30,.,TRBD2,CAWTWQGLFAVQQFF,TGTGCCTGGACATGGCAGGGACTATTTGCCGTCCAGCAGTTCTTC
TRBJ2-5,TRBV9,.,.,CASSVVDTALETQYF,TGTGCCAGCAGCGTAGTCGACACCGCCCTGGAGACCCAGTACTTC
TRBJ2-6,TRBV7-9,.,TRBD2,CASSSAGGAGGANVLTF,TGTGCCAGCAGCTCGGCCGGGGGGGCCGGTGGGGCCAACGTCCTGACTTTC
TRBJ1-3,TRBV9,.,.,CASSVDNSLISGNTIYF,TGTGCCAGCAGCGTAGATAACAGTCTAATCTCTGGAAACACCATATATTTT
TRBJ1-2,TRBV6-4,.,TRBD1,CTSSKTGQGEGYTF,TGTACCAGCAGTAAAACGGGACAGGGGGAAGGCTACACCTTC
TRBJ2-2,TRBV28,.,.,CASSLPRSGTELFF,TGTGCCAGCAGTTTGCCGCGGAGCGGAACGGAGCTGTTTTTT
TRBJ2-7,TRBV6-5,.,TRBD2,CASSYFGGTYEQYF,TGTGCCAGCAGTTACTTCGGGGGGACCTACGAGCAGTACTTC
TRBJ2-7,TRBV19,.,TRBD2,CASGMGRLAGGTEAYEQYF,TGTGCCAGTGGTATGGGTCGGCTAGCGGGAGGAACCGAAGCCTACGAGCAGTACTTC
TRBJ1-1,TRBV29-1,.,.,CSVDPDRLGEAFF,TGCAGCGTTGACCCCGACAGGCTGGGGGAAGCTTTCTTT
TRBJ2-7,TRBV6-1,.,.,CASSEQPGRKPYEQYF,TGTGCCAGCAGTGAACAGCCCGGCAGGAAACCCTACGAGCAGTACTTC
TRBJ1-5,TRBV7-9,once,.,CASSLGGGGGNQPQHF,TGTGCCAGCAGCTTAGGGGGCGGGGGCGGGAATCAGCCCCAGCATTTT